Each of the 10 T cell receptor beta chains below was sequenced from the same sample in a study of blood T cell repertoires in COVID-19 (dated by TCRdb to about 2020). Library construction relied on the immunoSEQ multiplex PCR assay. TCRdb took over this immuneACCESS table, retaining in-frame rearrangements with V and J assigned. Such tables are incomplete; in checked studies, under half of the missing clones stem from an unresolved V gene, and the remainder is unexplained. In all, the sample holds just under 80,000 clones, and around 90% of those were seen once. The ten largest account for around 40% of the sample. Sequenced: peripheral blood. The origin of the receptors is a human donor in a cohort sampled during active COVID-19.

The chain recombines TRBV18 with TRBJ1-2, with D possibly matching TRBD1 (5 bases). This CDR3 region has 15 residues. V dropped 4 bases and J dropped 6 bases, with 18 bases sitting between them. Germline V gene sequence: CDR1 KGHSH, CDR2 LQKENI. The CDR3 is CASSQSGWGRDGYTF. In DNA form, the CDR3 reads TGTGCCAGCTCACAAAGCGGGTGGGGCCGCGATGGCTACACCTTC.

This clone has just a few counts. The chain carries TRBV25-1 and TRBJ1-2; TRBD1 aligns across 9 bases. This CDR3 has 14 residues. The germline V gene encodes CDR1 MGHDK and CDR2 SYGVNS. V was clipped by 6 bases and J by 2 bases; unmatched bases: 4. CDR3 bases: TGTGCCAGCAGGGGGACAGGGAAAAACTATGGCTACACCTTC. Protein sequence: CASRGTGKNYGYTF.

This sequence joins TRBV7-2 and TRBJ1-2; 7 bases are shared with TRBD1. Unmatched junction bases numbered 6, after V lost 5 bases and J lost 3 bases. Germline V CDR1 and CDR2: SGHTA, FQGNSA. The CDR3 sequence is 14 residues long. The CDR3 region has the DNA TGTGCCAGCAGCCAAAGCGACAGGGACTATGGCTACACCTTC. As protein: CASSQSDRDYGYTF.

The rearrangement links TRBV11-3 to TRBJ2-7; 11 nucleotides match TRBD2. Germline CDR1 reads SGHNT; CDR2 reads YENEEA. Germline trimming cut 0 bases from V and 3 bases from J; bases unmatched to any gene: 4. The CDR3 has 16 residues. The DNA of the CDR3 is TGTGCCAGCAGCTTAGAGGGACTAGCGGCTGACTACGAGCAGTACTTC. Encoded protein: CASSLEGLAADYEQYF.

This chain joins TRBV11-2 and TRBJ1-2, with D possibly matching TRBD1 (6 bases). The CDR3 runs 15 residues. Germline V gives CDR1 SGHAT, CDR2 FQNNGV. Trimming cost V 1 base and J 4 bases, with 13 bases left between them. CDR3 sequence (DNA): TGTGCCAGCAGCTTAGGGCAGGGGCGTACCTATGGCTACACCTTC. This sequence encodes CASSLGQGRTYGYTF.

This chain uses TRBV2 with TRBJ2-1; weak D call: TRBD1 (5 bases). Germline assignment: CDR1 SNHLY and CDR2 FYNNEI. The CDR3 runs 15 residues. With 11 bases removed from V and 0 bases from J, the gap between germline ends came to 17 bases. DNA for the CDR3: TGTGCCTCGACGATCAGGGTAAGCTCCTACAATGAGCAGTTCTTC. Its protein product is CASTIRVSSYNEQFF.

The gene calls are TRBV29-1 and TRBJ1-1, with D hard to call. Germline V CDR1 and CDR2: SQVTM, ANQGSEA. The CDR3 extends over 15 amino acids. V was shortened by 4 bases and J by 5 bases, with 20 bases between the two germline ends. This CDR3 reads CSVGEQSISWTEAFF. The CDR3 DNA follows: TGCAGCGTTGGGGAGCAGTCAATAAGTTGGACTGAAGCTTTCTTT.

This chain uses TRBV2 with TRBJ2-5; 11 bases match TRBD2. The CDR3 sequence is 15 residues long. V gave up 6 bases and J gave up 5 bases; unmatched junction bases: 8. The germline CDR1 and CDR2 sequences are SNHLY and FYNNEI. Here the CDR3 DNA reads TGTGCCAGCAGAGCCCCTAGCGGGGGGTCGGAGACCCAGTACTTC. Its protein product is CASRAPSGGSETQYF.

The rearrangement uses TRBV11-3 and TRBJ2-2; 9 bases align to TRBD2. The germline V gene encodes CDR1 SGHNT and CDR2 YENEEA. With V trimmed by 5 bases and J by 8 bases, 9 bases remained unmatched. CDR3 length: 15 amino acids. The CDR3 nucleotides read TGTGCCAGCAGCCTCCGAACCAGCGGGAGGGGGGAGCTGTTTTTT. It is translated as CASSLRTSGRGELFF. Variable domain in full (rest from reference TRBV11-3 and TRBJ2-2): EAGVVQSPRYKIIEKKQPVAFWCNPISGHNTLYWYLQNLGQGPELLIRYENEEAVDDSQLPKDRFSAERLKGVDSTLKIQPAELGDSAVYLCASSLRTSGRGELFFGEGSRLTVL.

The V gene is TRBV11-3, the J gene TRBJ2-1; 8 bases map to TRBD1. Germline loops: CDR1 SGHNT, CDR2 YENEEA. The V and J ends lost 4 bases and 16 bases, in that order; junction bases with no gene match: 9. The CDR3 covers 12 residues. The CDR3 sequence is CASSYTGTGQFF. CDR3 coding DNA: TGTGCCAGCAGCTATACCGGGACAGGCCAATTCTTC.